This T cell receptor beta chain was found in a study of cytomegalovirus exposure and HLA in healthy donors. 13 Jbeta primers and 60 Vbeta primers were used for the PCR. Measured with immunoSEQ multiplex PCR; TCRdb has only the in-frame clones, and not every one. There are approximately 110,000 clones in the sample; about 81% occur only once, and less than 2.5% lies in the top ten. This CDR3 contains 13 residues. CDR1 is MDHEN and CDR2 is SYDVKM in the germline V gene. Trimming removed 3 bases from V and 4 bases from J, with 8 bases in between. This receptor was obtained from a man in his thirties or forties in good health and CMV-seronegative. Input material: PBMCs. This chain joins TRBV28 and TRBJ2-3; D may be TRBD2 (6 bases). This CDR3 is CASSFGGADTQYF. As DNA, the CDR3 is TGTGCCAGCAGTTTTGGAGGGGCAGATACGCAGTATTTT.